The TCR beta chain described here comes from a study of blood T cell repertoires in COVID-19. Overall study: Sites across the United States, Italy and Spain contributed samples from acute and convalescent COVID-19. PBMCs, B-cell-depleted T cells, or T cells were the source of the cDNA or gDNA that made up the material.

V shed 1 base and J 4 bases; nucleotides not matched to a gene: 2. This CDR3 has 15 amino acids. Per germline, CDR1 ENHRY and CDR2 SYGVKD. Original methodology: Reference gene primers were amplified, and this amplification served to estimate nucleated cell counts. Using immunoSEQ multiplex PCR, the repertoire was profiled, and TCRdb retains in-frame clones only, with some absent. The V and J calls and clone size come from that table; D and trimming were worked out from the DNA. Of 70,000 to 90,000 clones listed, approximately 78% were seen once; the top ten hold approximately 1.2%. A few counts support this clone.

Sequenced input: peripheral blood. The rearrangement joins TRBV10-3 to TRBJ2-7; 12 bases align to TRBD2. The TCR originated in a woman at least 80 years old with acute or convalescent COVID-19. The CDR3 loop reads CAISEFTSGRYEQYF. CDR3 DNA: TGTGCCATCAGTGAGTTTACTAGCGGGAGGTACGAGCAGTACTTC.